This T cell receptor beta chain was retrieved from a study of graft-versus-host responses after intestinal transplantation. This clone turned up a few times. The V gene's germline CDR1 is SEHNR and CDR2 FQNEAQ (reference sequence). The CDR3 spans 16 residues. With V trimmed by 3 bases and J by 4 bases, 9 bases remained unmatched. Data came from immunoSEQ multiplex PCR; TCRdb stores just in-frame clones and leaves some out. Of 15,000 to 20,000 clones in the sample, 80% were seen once. Processed graft tissue released its intraepithelial and lamina propria lymphocytes. The clonotype originates from a human patient who received an intestinal transplant, so some T cells may come from the graft donor. Sequenced here: ileum tissue, sampled just over 100 days after intestinal transplant. The chain combines TRBV7-9 with TRBJ2-7, with 10 bases lining up with TRBD1. CDR3 in amino acids: CASSFSSGQGNYEQYF. CDR3 DNA: TGTGCCAGCAGCTTTTCCTCGGGACAGGGGAATTACGAGCAGTACTTC.